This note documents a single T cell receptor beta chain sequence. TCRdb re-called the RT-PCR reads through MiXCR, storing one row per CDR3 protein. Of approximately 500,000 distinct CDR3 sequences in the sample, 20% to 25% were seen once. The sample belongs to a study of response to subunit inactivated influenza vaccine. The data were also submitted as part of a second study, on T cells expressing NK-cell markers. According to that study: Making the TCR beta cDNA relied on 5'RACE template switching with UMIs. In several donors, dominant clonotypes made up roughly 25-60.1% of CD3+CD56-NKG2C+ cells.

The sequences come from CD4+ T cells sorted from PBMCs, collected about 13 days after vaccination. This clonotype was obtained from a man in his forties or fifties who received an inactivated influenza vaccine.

The CDR3 DNA reads TGTGCCAGCAGCTTAGAAGGACGGCCGGTCGACTCCTACAATGAGCAGTTCTTC. The encoded protein is CASSLEGRPVDSYNEQFF. The chain has TRBV11-1 and TRBJ2-1, with unresolved D. Trimming removed 1 base at V and 0 bases at J, with 16 bases between. The CDR3 loop spans 18 amino acids. CDR1 SGHAT and CDR2 FQDESV come from the germline V gene (reference sequence).